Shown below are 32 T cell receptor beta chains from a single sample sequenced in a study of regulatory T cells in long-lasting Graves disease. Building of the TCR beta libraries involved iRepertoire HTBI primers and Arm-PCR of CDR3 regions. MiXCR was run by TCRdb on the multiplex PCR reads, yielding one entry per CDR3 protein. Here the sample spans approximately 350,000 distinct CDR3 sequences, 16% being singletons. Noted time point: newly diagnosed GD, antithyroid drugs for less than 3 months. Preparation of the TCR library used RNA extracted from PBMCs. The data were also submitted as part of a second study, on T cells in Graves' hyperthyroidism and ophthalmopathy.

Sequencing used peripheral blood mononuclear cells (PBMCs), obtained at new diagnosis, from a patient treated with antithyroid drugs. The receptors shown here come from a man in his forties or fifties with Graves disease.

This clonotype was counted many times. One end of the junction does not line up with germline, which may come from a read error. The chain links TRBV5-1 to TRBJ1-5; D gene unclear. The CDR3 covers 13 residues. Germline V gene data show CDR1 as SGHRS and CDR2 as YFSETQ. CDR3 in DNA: TGTGCCAGCAGCTTAACGGGAGATCAGCCCCAGCATTTT. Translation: CASSLTGDQPQHF. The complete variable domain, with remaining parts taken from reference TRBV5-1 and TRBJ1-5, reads KAGVTQTPRYLIKTRGQQVTLSCSPISGHRSVSWYQQTPGQGLQFLFEYFSETQRNKGNFPGRFSGRQFSNSRSEMNVSTLELGDSALYLCASSLTGDQPQHFGDGTRLSIL.

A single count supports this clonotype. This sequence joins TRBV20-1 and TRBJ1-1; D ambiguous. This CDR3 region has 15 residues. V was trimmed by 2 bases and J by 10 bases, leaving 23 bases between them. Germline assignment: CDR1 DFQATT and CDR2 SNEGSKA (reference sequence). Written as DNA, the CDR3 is TGCAGTGCTAGAAAAGGATCTGTAATTGGGGAGGGAGCTTTCTTT. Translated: CSARKGSVIGEGAFF.

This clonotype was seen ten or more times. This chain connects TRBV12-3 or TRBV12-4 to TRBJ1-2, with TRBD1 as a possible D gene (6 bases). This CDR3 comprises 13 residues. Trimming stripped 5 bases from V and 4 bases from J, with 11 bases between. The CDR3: CASSHRDTYGYTF. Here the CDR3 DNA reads TGTGCCAGCAGTCATCGGGACACCTATGGCTACACCTTC.

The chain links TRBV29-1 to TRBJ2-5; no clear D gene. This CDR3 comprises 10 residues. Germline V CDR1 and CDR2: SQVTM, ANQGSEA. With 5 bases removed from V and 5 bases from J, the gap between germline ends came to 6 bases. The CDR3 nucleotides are TGCAGCGTTTCCCAGGAGACCCAGTACTTC. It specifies CSVSQETQYF.

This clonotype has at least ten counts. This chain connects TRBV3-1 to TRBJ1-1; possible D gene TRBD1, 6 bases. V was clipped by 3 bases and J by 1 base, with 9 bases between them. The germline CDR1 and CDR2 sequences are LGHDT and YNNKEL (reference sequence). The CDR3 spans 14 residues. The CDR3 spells CASSQTDRNTEAFF. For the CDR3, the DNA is TGTGCCAGCAGCCAGACGGACAGGAACACTGAAGCTTTCTTT.

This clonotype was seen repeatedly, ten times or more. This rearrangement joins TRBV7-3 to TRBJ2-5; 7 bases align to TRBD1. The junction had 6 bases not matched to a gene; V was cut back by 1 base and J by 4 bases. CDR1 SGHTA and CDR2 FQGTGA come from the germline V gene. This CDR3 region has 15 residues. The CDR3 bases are TGTGCCAGCAGCTTAAGACCAGGGGGTGGAGAGACCCAGTACTTC. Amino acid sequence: CASSLRPGGGETQYF.

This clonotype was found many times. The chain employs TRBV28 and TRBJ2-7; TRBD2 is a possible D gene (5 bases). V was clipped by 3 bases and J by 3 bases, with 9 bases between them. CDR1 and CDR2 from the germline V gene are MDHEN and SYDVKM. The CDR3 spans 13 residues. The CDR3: CASSFGGIYEQYF. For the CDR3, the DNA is TGTGCCAGCAGTTTCGGAGGTATCTACGAGCAGTACTTC. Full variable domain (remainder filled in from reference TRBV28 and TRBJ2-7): DVKVTQSSRYLVKRTGEKVFLECVQDMDHENMFWYRQDPGLGLRLIYFSYDVKMKEKGDIPEGYSVSREKKERFSLILESASTNQTSMYLCASSFGGIYEQYFGPGTRLTVT.

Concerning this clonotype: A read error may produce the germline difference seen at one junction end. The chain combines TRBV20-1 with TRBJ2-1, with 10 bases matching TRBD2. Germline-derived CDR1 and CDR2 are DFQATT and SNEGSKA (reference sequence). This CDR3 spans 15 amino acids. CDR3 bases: TGCAGTGCTAGAAGCCCTAGCGGGGGCTACAATGGGCAGTTCTTC. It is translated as CSARSPSGGYNGQFF.

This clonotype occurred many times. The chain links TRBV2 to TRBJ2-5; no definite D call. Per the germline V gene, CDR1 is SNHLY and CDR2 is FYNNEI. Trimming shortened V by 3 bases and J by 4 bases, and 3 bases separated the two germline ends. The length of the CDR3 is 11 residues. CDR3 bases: TGTGCCAGCAGTGAGCGAGAGACCCAGTACTTC. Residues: CASSERETQYF.

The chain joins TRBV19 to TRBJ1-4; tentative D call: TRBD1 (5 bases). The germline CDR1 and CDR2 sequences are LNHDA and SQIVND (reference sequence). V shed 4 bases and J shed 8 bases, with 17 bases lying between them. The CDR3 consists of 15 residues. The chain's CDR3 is CASSTRQIQPEKLFF. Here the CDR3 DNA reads TGTGCCAGTAGTACCCGACAGATACAGCCGGAAAAACTGTTTTTT. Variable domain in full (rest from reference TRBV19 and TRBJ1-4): DGGITQSPKYLFRKEGQNVTLSCEQNLNHDAMYWYRQDPGQGLRLIYYSQIVNDFQKGDIAEGYSVSREKKESFPLTVTSAQKNPTAFYLCASSTRQIQPEKLFFGSGTQLSVL.

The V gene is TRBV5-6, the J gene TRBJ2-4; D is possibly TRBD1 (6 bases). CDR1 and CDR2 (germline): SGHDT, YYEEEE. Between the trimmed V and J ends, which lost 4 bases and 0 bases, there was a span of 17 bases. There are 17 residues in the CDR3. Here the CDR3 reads CASSGEQGSSAKNIQYF. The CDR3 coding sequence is TGTGCCAGCAGCGGCGAACAGGGATCTTCAGCCAAAAACATTCAGTACTTC.

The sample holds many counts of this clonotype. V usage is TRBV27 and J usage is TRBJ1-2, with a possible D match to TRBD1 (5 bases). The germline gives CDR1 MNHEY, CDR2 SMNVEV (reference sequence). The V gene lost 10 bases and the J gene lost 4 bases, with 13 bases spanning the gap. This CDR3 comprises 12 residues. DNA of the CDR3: TGTGCCACTTCAGACAGTGGCTATGGCTACACCTTC. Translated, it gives CATSDSGYGYTF.

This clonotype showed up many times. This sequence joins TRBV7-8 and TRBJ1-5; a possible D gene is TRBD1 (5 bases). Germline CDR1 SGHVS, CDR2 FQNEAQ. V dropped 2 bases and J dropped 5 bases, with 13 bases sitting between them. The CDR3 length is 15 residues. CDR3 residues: CASSLKWQGDQPQHF. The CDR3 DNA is TGTGCCAGCAGCTTAAAATGGCAGGGAGATCAGCCCCAGCATTTT.

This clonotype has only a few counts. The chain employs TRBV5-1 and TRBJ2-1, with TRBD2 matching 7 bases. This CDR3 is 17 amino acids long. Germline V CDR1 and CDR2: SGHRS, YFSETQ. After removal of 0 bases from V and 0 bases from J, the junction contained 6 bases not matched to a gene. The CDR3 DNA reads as TGCGCCAGCAGCTTGGTGTATTCGGGGGGCTCCTACAATGAGCAGTTCTTC. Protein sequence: CASSLVYSGGSYNEQFF. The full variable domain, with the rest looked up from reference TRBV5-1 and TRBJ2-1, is KAGVTQTPRYLIKTRGQQVTLSCSPISGHRSVSWYQQTPGQGLQFLFEYFSETQRNKGNFPGRFSGRQFSNSRSEMNVSTLELGDSALYLCASSLVYSGGSYNEQFFGPGTRLTVL.

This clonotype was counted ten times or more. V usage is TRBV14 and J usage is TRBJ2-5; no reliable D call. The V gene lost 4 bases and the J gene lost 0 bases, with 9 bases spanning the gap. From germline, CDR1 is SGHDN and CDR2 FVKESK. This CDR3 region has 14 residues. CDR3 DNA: TGTGCCAGCAGCCGAGTCGGGTACCAAGAGACCCAGTACTTC. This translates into CASSRVGYQETQYF.

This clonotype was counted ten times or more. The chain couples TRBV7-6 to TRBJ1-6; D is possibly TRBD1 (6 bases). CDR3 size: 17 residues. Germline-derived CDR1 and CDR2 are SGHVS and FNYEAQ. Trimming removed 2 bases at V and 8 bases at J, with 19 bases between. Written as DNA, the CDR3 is TGTGCCAGCAGCTTATTAGCTTGGGGGCGAGGGGATTCACCCCTCCACTTT. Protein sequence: CASSLLAWGRGDSPLHF.

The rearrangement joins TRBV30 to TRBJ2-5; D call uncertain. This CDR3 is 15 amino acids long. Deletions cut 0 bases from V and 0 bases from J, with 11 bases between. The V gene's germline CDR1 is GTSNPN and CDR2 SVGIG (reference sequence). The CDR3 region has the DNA TGTGCCTGGAGTGTGGTCAGGTGGTACCAAGAGACCCAGTACTTC. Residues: CAWSVVRWYQETQYF.

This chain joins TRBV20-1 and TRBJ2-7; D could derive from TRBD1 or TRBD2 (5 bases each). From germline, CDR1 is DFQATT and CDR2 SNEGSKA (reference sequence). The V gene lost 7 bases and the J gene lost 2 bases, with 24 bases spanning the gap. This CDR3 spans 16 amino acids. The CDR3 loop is CSVHPGPGPRAYEQYF. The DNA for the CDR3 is TGCAGTGTTCACCCCGGACCGGGACCTAGAGCCTACGAGCAGTACTTC.

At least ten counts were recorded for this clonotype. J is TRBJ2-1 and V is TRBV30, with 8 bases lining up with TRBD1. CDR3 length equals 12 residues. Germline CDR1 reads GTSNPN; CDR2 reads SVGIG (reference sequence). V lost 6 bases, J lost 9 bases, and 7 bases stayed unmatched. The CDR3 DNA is TGTGCCTGTGGACAGGGAGGCCCTGAGCAGTTCTTC. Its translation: CACGQGGPEQFF.

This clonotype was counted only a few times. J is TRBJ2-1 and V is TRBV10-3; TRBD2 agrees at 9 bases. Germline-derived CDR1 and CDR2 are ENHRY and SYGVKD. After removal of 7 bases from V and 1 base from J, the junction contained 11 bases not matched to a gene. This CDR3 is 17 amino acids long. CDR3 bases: TGTGCCATCATGGCGACTAGCGGATTTTTATCCTACAATGAGCAGTTCTTC. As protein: CAIMATSGFLSYNEQFF.

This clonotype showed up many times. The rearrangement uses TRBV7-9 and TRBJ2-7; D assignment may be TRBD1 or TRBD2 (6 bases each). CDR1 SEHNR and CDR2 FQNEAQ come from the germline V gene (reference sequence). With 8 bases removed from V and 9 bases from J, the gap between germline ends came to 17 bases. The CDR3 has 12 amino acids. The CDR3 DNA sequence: TGTGCCAGCTCGGAAGGGGGGATGGTGCAGTACTTC. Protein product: CASSEGGMVQYF. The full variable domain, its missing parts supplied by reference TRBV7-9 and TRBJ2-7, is DTGVSQNPRHKITKRGQNVTFRCDPISEHNRLYWYRQTLGQGPEFLTYFQNEAQLEKSRLLSDRFSAERPKGSFSTLEIQRTEQGDSAMYLCASSEGGMVQYFGPGTRLTVT.

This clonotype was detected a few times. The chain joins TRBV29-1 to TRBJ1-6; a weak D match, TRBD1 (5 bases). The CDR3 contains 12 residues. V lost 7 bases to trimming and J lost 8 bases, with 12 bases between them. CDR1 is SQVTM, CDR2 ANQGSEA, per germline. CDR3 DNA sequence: TGCAGCGCGAGGGACCCTGATTCACCCCTCCACTTT. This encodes CSARDPDSPLHF.

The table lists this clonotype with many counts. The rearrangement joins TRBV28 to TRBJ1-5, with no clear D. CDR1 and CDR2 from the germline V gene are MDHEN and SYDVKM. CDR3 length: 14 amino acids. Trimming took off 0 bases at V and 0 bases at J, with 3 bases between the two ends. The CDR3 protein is CASSLWDSNQPQHF. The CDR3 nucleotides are TGTGCCAGCAGTTTATGGGATAGCAATCAGCCCCAGCATTTT.

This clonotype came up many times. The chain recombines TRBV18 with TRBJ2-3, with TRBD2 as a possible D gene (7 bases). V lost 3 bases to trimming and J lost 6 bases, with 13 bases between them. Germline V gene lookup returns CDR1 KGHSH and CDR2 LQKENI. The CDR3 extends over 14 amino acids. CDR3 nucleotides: TGTGCCAGCTCACCCCCATGGGGGGGCGATACGCAGTATTTT. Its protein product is CASSPPWGGDTQYF.

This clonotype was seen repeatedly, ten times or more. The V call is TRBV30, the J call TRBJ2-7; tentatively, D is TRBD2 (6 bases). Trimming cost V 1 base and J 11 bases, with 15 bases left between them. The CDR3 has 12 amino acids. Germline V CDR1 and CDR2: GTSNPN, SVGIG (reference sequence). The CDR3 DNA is TGTGCCTGGAGTGACCGGGAGTGGGGAAAGTACTTC. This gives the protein CAWSDREWGKYF. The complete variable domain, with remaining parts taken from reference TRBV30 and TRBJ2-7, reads SQTIHQWPATLVQPVGSPLSLECTVEGTSNPNLYWYRQAAGRGLQLLFYSVGIGQISSEVPQNLSASRPQDRQFILSSKKLLLSDSGFYLCAWSDREWGKYFGPGTRLTVT.

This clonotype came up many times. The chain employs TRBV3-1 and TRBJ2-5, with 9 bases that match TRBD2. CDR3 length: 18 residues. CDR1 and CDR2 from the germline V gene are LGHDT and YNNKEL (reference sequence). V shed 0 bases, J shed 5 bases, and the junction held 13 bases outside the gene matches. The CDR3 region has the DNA TGTGCCAGCAGCCAAGACGCGGGGCGGGGGGGCGATTACGAGACCCAGTACTTC. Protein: CASSQDAGRGGDYETQYF.

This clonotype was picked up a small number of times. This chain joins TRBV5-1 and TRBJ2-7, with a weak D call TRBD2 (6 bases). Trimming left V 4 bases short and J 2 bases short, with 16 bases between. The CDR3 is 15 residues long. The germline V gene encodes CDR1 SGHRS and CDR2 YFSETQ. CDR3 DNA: TGCGCCAGCAGCGGAGGGTTGGGTGAGACCTACGAGCAGTACTTC. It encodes CASSGGLGETYEQYF. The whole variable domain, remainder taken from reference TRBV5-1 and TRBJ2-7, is KAGVTQTPRYLIKTRGQQVTLSCSPISGHRSVSWYQQTPGQGLQFLFEYFSETQRNKGNFPGRFSGRQFSNSRSEMNVSTLELGDSALYLCASSGGLGETYEQYFGPGTRLTVT.

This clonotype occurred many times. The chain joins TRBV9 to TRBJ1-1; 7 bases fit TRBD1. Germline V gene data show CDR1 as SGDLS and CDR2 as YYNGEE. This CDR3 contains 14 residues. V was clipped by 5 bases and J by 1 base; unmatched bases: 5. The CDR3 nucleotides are TGTGCCAGCAGTTCCCCAGGGGGGAACACTGAAGCTTTCTTT. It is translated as CASSSPGGNTEAFF.

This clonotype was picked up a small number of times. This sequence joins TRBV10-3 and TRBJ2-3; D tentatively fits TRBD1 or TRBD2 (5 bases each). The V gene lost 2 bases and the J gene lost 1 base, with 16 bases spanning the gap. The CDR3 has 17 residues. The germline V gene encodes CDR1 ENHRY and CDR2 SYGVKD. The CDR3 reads CAISEMTWDPGTDTQYF. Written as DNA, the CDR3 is TGTGCCATCAGTGAGATGACGTGGGACCCTGGCACAGATACGCAGTATTTT.

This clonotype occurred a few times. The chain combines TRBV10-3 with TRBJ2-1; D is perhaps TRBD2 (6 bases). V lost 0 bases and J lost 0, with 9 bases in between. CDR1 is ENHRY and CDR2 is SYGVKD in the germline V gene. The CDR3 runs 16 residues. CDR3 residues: CAISESTGGSYNEQFF. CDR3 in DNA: TGTGCCATCAGTGAGTCGACCGGGGGCTCCTACAATGAGCAGTTCTTC.

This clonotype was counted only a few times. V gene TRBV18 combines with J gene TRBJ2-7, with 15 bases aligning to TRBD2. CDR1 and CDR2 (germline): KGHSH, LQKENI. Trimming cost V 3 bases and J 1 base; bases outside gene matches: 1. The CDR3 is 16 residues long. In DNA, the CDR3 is TGTGCCAGCTCACCGGGACTAGCGGGGGGATCCTACGAGCAGTACTTC. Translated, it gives CASSPGLAGGSYEQYF.

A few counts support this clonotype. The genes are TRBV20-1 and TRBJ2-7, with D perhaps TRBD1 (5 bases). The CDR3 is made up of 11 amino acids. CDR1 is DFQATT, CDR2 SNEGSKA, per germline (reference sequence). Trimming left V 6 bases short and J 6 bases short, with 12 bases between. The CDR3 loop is CSADLRGEQYF. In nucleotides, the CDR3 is TGCAGTGCCGATTTAAGGGGCGAGCAGTACTTC.